This T cell receptor beta chain was identified during a study of blood T cell repertoires in COVID-19. Profiling relied on immunoSEQ multiplex PCR, and the TCRdb table lists in-frame clones only, not all of them. The profile shows 260,000 or so clones, over 70% of them singletons. With 3 bases removed from V and 2 bases from J, the gap between germline ends came to 13 bases. CDR3 length equals 15 residues. Looked up from germline, CDR1 is WNHNN and CDR2 is SYGVQD (reference sequence). This clonotype was obtained from a human donor in a cohort sampled during active COVID-19. J is TRBJ1-1 and V is TRBV10-1; D is unresolved. The sequenced sample was peripheral blood. The CDR3 is CASSEGGRRNTEAFF. The CDR3 DNA follows: TGCGCCAGCAGTGAAGGCGGTCGGAGAAACACTGAAGCTTTCTTT.